The next 20 T cell receptor beta chains were all read from a single sample in a study of cytomegalovirus exposure and HLA in healthy donors. Primers: 60 Vbeta forward and 13 Jbeta reverse. Assay: immunoSEQ multiplex PCR; the TCRdb copy retains only in-frame clones and omits some. The sample includes around 120,000 clones, about 80% of them seen just once. Sequenced: PBMCs. These receptors all come from a man in his 60s in good health and CMV-seropositive.

This clone was counted between two and nine times. The chain joins TRBV5-1 to TRBJ2-1; 13 nucleotides line up with TRBD2. J gave up 2 bases and V 2 bases, and 7 bases lay outside the gene matches. The V gene's germline CDR1 is SGHRS and CDR2 YFSETQ. The CDR3 extends over 18 amino acids. The CDR3 sequence is CASSFTSGRASAYNEQFF. The CDR3 region has the DNA TGCGCCAGCAGCTTTACTAGCGGGAGGGCCAGCGCCTACAATGAGCAGTTCTTC.

The rearrangement uses TRBV30 and TRBJ2-3; weak D call: TRBD1 (6 bases). The CDR3 is 15 amino acids. Germline V lookup: CDR1 GTSNPN, CDR2 SVGIG (reference sequence). V was cut by 2 bases and J by 2 bases, with 14 bases left in between. The DNA for the CDR3 is TGTGCCTGGAGTCCCGGGACAAGCTTCACAGATACGCAGTATTTT. It encodes CAWSPGTSFTDTQYF. The whole variable domain, remainder taken from reference TRBV30 and TRBJ2-3, is SQTIHQWPATLVQPVGSPLSLECTVEGTSNPNLYWYRQAAGRGLQLLFYSVGIGQISSEVPQNLSASRPQDRQFILSSKKLLLSDSGFYLCAWSPGTSFTDTQYFGPGTRLTVL.

The chain uses TRBV12-5 and TRBJ1-6, with 8 bases fitting TRBD1. In germline, CDR1 is LGHNT, CDR2 FRNRAP. Germline trimming cut 4 bases from V and 7 bases from J; bases unmatched to any gene: 9. The CDR3 is 16 residues long. CDR3 nucleotide sequence: TGTGCTAGTGGTTCCCGGACAGGGTCTTACAATTCACCCCTCCACTTT. Translated, it gives CASGSRTGSYNSPLHF.

The genes are TRBV12-2 and TRBJ2-5; the D call in the table, TRBD1, was not verified against the DNA. The end of the DNA fits TRBJ2-7 better, so the J call may be wrong. TRBV12-2 is flagged as a pseudogene. The CDR3 extends over 14 amino acids. The CDR3 loop is CASRLGRGLHEQYF. CDR3 nucleotides: TGTGCAAGTCGCTTAGGCAGGGGGCTGCACGAGCAGTACTTC.

This clone has more than one count but fewer than ten. V usage is TRBV5-1 and J usage is TRBJ2-3; 7 bases fit TRBD1. Germline-derived CDR1 and CDR2 are SGHRS and YFSETQ. V shed 0 bases and J 4 bases; nucleotides not matched to a gene: 11. This CDR3 contains 17 residues. CDR3: CASSLGTQGPGADTQYF. The CDR3 nucleotides are TGCGCCAGCAGCTTGGGGACACAGGGGCCTGGGGCAGATACGCAGTATTTT.

The chain has TRBV13 and TRBJ2-3; tentative D call: TRBD2 (5 bases). V was shortened by 4 bases and J by 1 base, with 15 bases between the two germline ends. Germline V gene data show CDR1 as PRHDT and CDR2 as FYEKMQ (reference sequence). The CDR3 length is 16 residues. The CDR3 loop reads CASSSDLEVGTDTQYF. In nucleotides, the CDR3 is TGTGCCAGCAGCTCCGACTTGGAGGTCGGCACAGATACGCAGTATTTT. The full variable domain, completed using reference TRBV13 and TRBJ2-3, is AAGVIQSPRHLIKEKRETATLKCYPIPRHDTVYWYQQGPGQDPQFLISFYEKMQSDKGSIPDRFSAQQFSDYHSELNMSSLELGDSALYFCASSSDLEVGTDTQYFGPGTRLTVL.

This clone was counted only a few times. The gene calls are TRBV21-1 and TRBJ2-7; no check of the table's D call, TRBD1, against the DNA was made. TRBV21-1 is a pseudogene. The CDR3 has 17 amino acids. The CDR3 nucleotides read TGTGCCAGCAGCACCCGGGACAGCTTCTTTCCTAACTACGAGCAGTACTTC. It encodes CASSTRDSFFPNYEQYF.

V and J are TRBV30 and TRBJ1-1; D possibly corresponds to TRBD1 (6 bases). The CDR3 spans 14 residues. The germline V gene encodes CDR1 GTSNPN and CDR2 SVGIG (reference sequence). Trimming took 5 bases from V and 1 from J, leaving 14 bases between them. CDR3 loop: CAWEWGQRNTEAFF. CDR3 sequence (DNA): TGTGCCTGGGAATGGGGGCAGAGGAACACTGAAGCTTTCTTT. The full variable domain, its missing parts supplied by reference TRBV30 and TRBJ1-1, is SQTIHQWPATLVQPVGSPLSLECTVEGTSNPNLYWYRQAAGRGLQLLFYSVGIGQISSEVPQNLSASRPQDRQFILSSKKLLLSDSGFYLCAWEWGQRNTEAFFGQGTRLTVV.

The rearrangement links TRBV29-1 to TRBJ2-1; 9 bases fit TRBD2. The CDR3 consists of 16 residues. Germline CDR1 reads SQVTM; CDR2 reads ANQGSEA. Trimming removed 5 bases from V and 1 base from J; junction bases left unmatched: 9. The CDR3 nucleotides read TGCAGCGTTCTTACTCTAGCGGGAATTTCCTACAATGAGCAGTTCTTC. It encodes CSVLTLAGISYNEQFF.

The chain employs TRBV9 and TRBJ2-5; tentative D call: TRBD2 (5 bases). With 0 bases removed from V and 2 bases from J, the gap between germline ends came to 17 bases. The CDR3 loop spans 17 amino acids. Germline loops: CDR1 SGDLS, CDR2 YYNGEE. The CDR3 protein is CASSVGLGWERQETQYF. CDR3 bases: TGTGCCAGCAGCGTAGGCTTAGGTTGGGAGCGGCAAGAGACCCAGTACTTC.

A single count supports this clone. J is TRBJ2-3 and V is TRBV7-8; weak D call: TRBD2 (5 bases). This CDR3 spans 17 amino acids. Germline V gene sequence: CDR1 SGHVS, CDR2 FQNEAQ. Trimming stripped 1 base from V and 5 bases from J, with 19 bases between. The CDR3 nucleotides are TGTGCCAGCAGCTTAGATCGGCGGACCCTAGCACAAGATACGCAGTATTTT. It is translated as CASSLDRRTLAQDTQYF.

The chain joins TRBV19 to TRBJ2-4; 7 nucleotides align to TRBD2. The CDR3 runs to 13 residues. Germline CDR1 reads LNHDA; CDR2 reads SQIVND (reference sequence). J was trimmed by 6 bases and V by 7 bases; bases with no gene match: 6. The CDR3 DNA sequence: TGTGCCAGTACAACTGGGGGGGGAAACATTCAGTACTTC. This sequence encodes CASTTGGGNIQYF.

This clone was seen more than once but under ten times. V is TRBV6-1 and J is TRBJ1-2; D uncertain. From germline, CDR1 is MNHNS and CDR2 SASEGT. The V and J ends lost 4 bases and 0 bases respectively, with 9 bases between them. The CDR3 is 14 residues long. This CDR3 reads CASSAKTANYGYTF. The CDR3 DNA is TGTGCCAGCAGTGCGAAAACAGCTAACTATGGCTACACCTTC.

A few counts support this clone. V is TRBV19 and J is TRBJ1-1; D gene ambiguous. Between the trimmed V and J ends, which lost 5 bases and 1 base, there was a span of 8 bases. Germline-derived CDR1 and CDR2 are LNHDA and SQIVND (reference sequence). The CDR3 sequence is 13 residues long. The CDR3 sequence: CASSVFKNTEAFF. CDR3 coding DNA: TGTGCCAGTAGTGTATTTAAGAACACTGAAGCTTTCTTT.

In its sample, this clone was seen once. V gene TRBV4-1 combines with J gene TRBJ1-2, with 7 nucleotides matching TRBD1. Germline CDR1 and CDR2: MGHRA and YSYEKL. This CDR3 contains 14 residues. The V and J ends lost 0 bases and 7 bases, in that order; junction bases with no gene match: 5. In nucleotides, the CDR3 is TGCGCCAGCAGCCAAGATCGGGGACAGTTTGGCTACACCTTC. This encodes CASSQDRGQFGYTF.

A few counts support this clone. The V and J genes are TRBV27 and TRBJ2-1; 7 nucleotides align to TRBD1. The CDR3 loop spans 16 amino acids. Germline V gene lookup returns CDR1 MNHEY and CDR2 SMNVEV (reference sequence). Trimming took 5 bases from V and 3 from J; bases not matched to a gene: 10. The CDR3 nucleotides are TGTGCCAGCAGTGGGTCCGACAGGGCCAACTACAATGAGCAGTTCTTC. Amino acid sequence: CASSGSDRANYNEQFF.

This chain links TRBV19 with TRBJ2-1, with 13 bases matching TRBD2. Losses at the gene ends were 10 bases for V and 6 bases for J; bases not matched to a gene: 3. The V gene's germline CDR1 is LNHDA and CDR2 SQIVND (reference sequence). The CDR3 has 13 residues. The CDR3 region is CAIRTSGSNEQFF. The CDR3 nucleotides read TGTGCCATCCGGACTAGCGGGAGCAATGAGCAGTTCTTC.

The chain uses TRBV29-1 and TRBJ1-1, with 10 bases lining up with TRBD1. The CDR3 extends over 16 amino acids. Germline CDR1 reads SQVTM; CDR2 reads ANQGSEA. V shed 5 bases, J shed 4 bases, and the junction held 13 bases outside the gene matches. CDR3 loop: CSVRGQGFQEGTEAFF. The CDR3 bases are TGCAGCGTTAGGGGACAGGGGTTTCAAGAGGGCACTGAAGCTTTCTTT.

There are a few counts of this clone. The gene calls are TRBV4-1 and TRBJ1-2; TRBD1 matches at 7 bases. Germline loops: CDR1 MGHRA, CDR2 YSYEKL. After removal of 0 bases from V and 5 bases from J, the junction contained 6 bases not matched to a gene. This CDR3 is built from 15 residues. The CDR3 protein is CASSQDQGGFYGYTF. CDR3 sequence (DNA): TGCGCCAGCAGCCAAGATCAGGGGGGCTTTTATGGCTACACCTTC.

The table lists this clone with a count of one. The V call is TRBV9, the J call TRBJ2-7; TRBD1 aligns across 10 bases. Germline trimming cut 0 bases from V and 7 bases from J; bases unmatched to any gene: 4. CDR1 is SGDLS and CDR2 is YYNGEE in the germline V gene. The CDR3 runs to 14 residues. CDR3 loop: CASSVGQGAGEQYF. CDR3 sequence (DNA): TGTGCCAGCAGCGTAGGACAGGGGGCTGGGGAGCAGTACTTC.